These T cell receptor beta chains were read from a single sample in a study of radiotherapy plus CTLA-4 blockade in lung cancer. Sequenced by immunoSEQ multiplex PCR; TCRdb stores in-frame clones only, minus some. The data show roughly 66,000 clones, approximately 80% seen once. The sequences come from peripheral blood, collected from a patient treated with radiotherapy plus ipilimumab. These receptors all stem from a human donor with non-small cell lung cancer who had a partial response to radiotherapy plus ipilimumab. CDR3s include the opening cysteine and the closing phenylalanine or tryptophan.

j_call v_call cdr3_aa
TRBJ2-7 TRBV28 CASSSPRTSRSYEQYF
TRBJ1-1 TRBV19 CATGTGRTLGTEAFF
TRBJ2-6 TRBV7-9 CASSLGYGSGANVLTF
TRBJ2-7 TRBV11-2 CASSTVGGEQYF
TRBJ2-2 TRBV27 CASRRGTIGYTGELFF
TRBJ2-5 TRBV29-1 CSVEPSGRAGETQYF
TRBJ2-7 TRBV10-2 CASRPSGEYEQYF
TRBJ1-5 TRBV28 CASGAQDYSNQPQHF
TRBJ2-2 TRBV10-3 CATRTEITGELFF
TRBJ2-7 TRBV5-1 CASSLRGGTPLYEQYF
TRBJ1-4 TRBV30 CASAGGEKLFF
TRBJ1-1 TRBV30 CAWKGVGQNTEAFF
TRBJ2-3 TRBV5-6 CASTLDRGTDTQYF
TRBJ1-5 TRBV28 CASTLGPNQPQHF
TRBJ2-5 TRBV7-8 CASSLALAGRGETQYF
TRBJ2-2 TRBV2 CASSGTVMGELFF
TRBJ2-2 TRBV10-2 CATQTSGSWELFF
TRBJ1-5 TRBV27 CASSLGQAYQPQHF
TRBJ2-1 TRBV27 CASSLRGDSYNEQFF
TRBJ2-1 TRBV5-1 CASSLLPGYNEQFF
TRBJ1-2 TRBV11-2 CASSLVAGGRYGYTF
TRBJ2-1 TRBV5-1 CASSRLAASYNEQFF
TRBJ2-7 TRBV10-3 CAISDRTGGVREQYF
TRBJ2-5 TRBV5-6 CASSFGGQGRRWQETQYF
TRBJ2-4 TRBV7-9 CASSPPRAGGIQYF
TRBJ2-7 TRBV19 CASSIDHYEQYF
TRBJ1-5 TRBV2 CASSDGDQPQHF
TRBJ2-5 TRBV6-6 CASRAGLALPQYF
TRBJ2-3 TRBV11-2 CASSLRGTDTQYF
TRBJ2-7 TRBV9 CASSVGTGQHEQYF
TRBJ2-7 TRBV28 CASSSTGRNVYEQYF
TRBJ1-5 TRBV6-5 CASSIDRGPGQPQHF
TRBJ1-5 TRBV10-3 CAISERGTGVAPHF
. TRBV2 CASSRWRAEQYF
TRBJ2-1 TRBV28 CASTNSGSSYNEQFF
TRBJ2-2 TRBV28 CASSRPRTSFMNTGELFF
TRBJ1-5 TRBV29-1 CSVRIQGYNQPQHF
TRBJ1-5 TRBV28 CASRAPGQHQPQHF
TRBJ1-3 TRBV5-6 CASSPPSGNTIYF
TRBJ2-5 TRBV5-1 CASSLAVTGGETQYF
TRBJ1-2 TRBV5-1 CASSQEGGIYGYTF
TRBJ2-5 TRBV6-5 CASRTGGETQYF
TRBJ2-3 TRBV7-3 CASSPLPTGGPSDTQYF
TRBJ1-5 TRBV2 CASRLQGGQPQHF
TRBJ1-1 TRBV28 CASSLTGAFTEAFF
TRBJ1-2 TRBV29-1 CSVEATQGRGYTF
. TRBV27 CASSSSGTGTYEQYF
TRBJ2-7 TRBV6-6 CASSFSGSSYEQYF
TRBJ2-1 TRBV7-9 CASSSIIAGVTEQFF
TRBJ2-1 TRBV9 CASSVDGGAYNEQFF
TRBJ2-3 TRBV12-5 CASGSGDTQYF
TRBJ1-3 TRBV27 CASRGVYTGNTIYF
TRBJ2-5 TRBV5-1 CASSLTGGSETQYF
TRBJ2-7 TRBV28 CASSSSYEQYF
TRBJ2-1 TRBV9 CASSVGLAGSSYNEQFF
TRBJ1-2 TRBV7-2 CASSPAISRGYGYTF
TRBJ2-2 TRBV2 CASGDRDTGELFF
TRBJ2-2 TRBV7-9 CASSQGPMLNTGELFF
TRBJ2-1 TRBV21-1 CASSSPYCGSLYNEQFF